This entry features one T cell receptor (beta chain) sequence. As yet, its antigen is unknown. Sequencing started from total RNA isolated from unfractionated whole blood. TCRdb reprocessed the 5' RACE reads via MiXCR and lists one record per CDR3 protein. The sample yields about 81,000 distinct CDR3 sequences, about 8.4% seen once. These data originate in a study of human T cells and chemical hapten exposure. Per germline, CDR1 MNHEY and CDR2 SVGEGT. V was clipped by 2 bases and J by 5 bases, with 22 bases between them. This CDR3 is 18 amino acids long. Study-wide findings and caveats: TCRs at a frequency above 1 in 1000 stayed unchanged with DPC sensitization.

This chain joins TRBV6-2 or TRBV6-3 and TRBJ2-4; D may be TRBD1 or TRBD2 (5 bases each). This TCR came from a male donor in good health. The CDR3 spells CASSYLVMAGTPENIQYF. The CDR3 DNA sequence: TGTGCCAGCAGTTACCTCGTTATGGCCGGGACCCCTGAAAACATTCAGTACTTC.